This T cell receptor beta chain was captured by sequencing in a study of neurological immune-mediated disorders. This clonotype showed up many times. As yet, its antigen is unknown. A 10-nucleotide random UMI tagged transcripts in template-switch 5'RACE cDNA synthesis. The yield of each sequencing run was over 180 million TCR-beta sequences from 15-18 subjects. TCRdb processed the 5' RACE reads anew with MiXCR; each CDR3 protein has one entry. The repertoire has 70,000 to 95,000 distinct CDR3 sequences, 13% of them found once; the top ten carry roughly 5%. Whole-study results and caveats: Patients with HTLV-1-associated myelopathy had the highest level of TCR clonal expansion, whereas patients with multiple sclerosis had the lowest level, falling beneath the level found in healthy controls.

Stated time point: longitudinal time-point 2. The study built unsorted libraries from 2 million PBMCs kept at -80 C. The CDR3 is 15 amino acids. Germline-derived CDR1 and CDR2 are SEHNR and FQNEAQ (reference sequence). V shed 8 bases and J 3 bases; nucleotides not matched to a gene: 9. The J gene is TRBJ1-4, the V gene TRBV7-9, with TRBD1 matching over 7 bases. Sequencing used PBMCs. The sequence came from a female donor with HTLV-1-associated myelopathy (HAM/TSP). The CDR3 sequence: CASSDRGPANEKLFF. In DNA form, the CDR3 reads TGTGCCAGCTCTGATAGGGGGCCGGCTAATGAAAAACTGTTTTTT. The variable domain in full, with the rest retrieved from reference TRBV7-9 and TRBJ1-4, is DTGVSQNPRHKITKRGQNVTFRCDPISEHNRLYWYRQTLGQGPEFLTYFQNEAQLEKSRLLSDRFSAERPKGSFSTLEIQRTEQGDSAMYLCASSDRGPANEKLFFGSGTQLSVL.